The next 12 T cell receptor beta chains were all read from a single sample in a study of Graves' ophthalmopathy and Graves' hyperthyroidism. From RNA, the CDR3 regions of TCR beta chains were amplified and sequenced. Scientists carried out first-round RT-PCR using HTBI primers and then a second-round multiplex PCR. MiXCR, run by TCRdb on the multiplex PCR reads, gives a single entry per CDR3 protein. The repertoire consists of around 670,000 distinct CDR3 sequences, with about 44% occurring once and the leading ten covering 44%. Material: peripheral blood. All receptors come from an adult man with Graves' ophthalmopathy.

The chain combines TRBV19 with TRBJ2-5; D is possibly TRBD1 or TRBD2 (5 bases each). Between the trimmed V and J ends, which lost 5 bases and 2 bases, there was a span of 12 bases. The CDR3 runs to 14 residues. Germline V gives CDR1 LNHDA, CDR2 SQIVND (reference sequence). This chain's CDR3 is CASSRGEGQETQYF. The CDR3 nucleotides read TGTGCCAGTAGTCGCGGAGAGGGGCAAGAGACCCAGTACTTC.

This chain uses TRBV27 with TRBJ2-5; D is perhaps TRBD1 (6 bases). Trimming removed 1 base at V and 5 bases at J, with 14 bases between. Germline V gives CDR1 MNHEY, CDR2 SMNVEV (reference sequence). This CDR3 region has 15 residues. For the CDR3, the DNA is TGTGCCAGCAGTTTATTAGGGGGTAGTGGGGAGACCCAGTACTTC. Translated: CASSLLGGSGETQYF.

This clonotype was observed many times. The genes are TRBV6-6 and TRBJ2-5, with D hard to call. The CDR3 runs to 12 residues. V was shortened by 5 bases and J by 0 bases, with 4 bases between the two germline ends. Per the germline V gene, CDR1 is MNHNY and CDR2 is SVGAGI (reference sequence). The CDR3 DNA follows: TGTGCCAGCAGTGAGGACCAAGAGACCCAGTACTTC. It specifies CASSEDQETQYF.

In the case of this clonotype: This sequence may be a read error, since a much larger clone differs from it by one base. The chain has TRBV7-9 and TRBJ1-1; maybe TRBD1 (5 bases). The CDR3 has 15 residues. Trimming pared 3 bases from V and 1 base from J, leaving 12 bases between. Germline lookup yields CDR1 SEHNR and CDR2 FQNEAQ (reference sequence). The CDR3: CASSLPSGANTEAFF. CDR3 DNA sequence: TGTGCCAGCAGCTTGCCCTCCGGGGCGAACACTGAAGCTTTCTTT.

The chain recombines TRBV7-9 with TRBJ2-2; no firm D call. Germline assignment: CDR1 SEHNR and CDR2 FQNEAQ (reference sequence). With 4 bases removed from V and 2 bases from J, the gap between germline ends came to 14 bases. This CDR3 is 16 amino acids long. CDR3: CASSSPARHNTGELFF. DNA for the CDR3: TGTGCCAGCAGCTCCCCCGCCAGGCATAACACCGGGGAGCTGTTTTTT.

Only a few counts were recorded for this clonotype. This chain connects TRBV2 to TRBJ1-2; no clear D. Germline CDR1 is SNHLY and CDR2 is FYNNEI. V gave up 3 bases and J gave up 7 bases, with 18 bases separating them. The CDR3 loop spans 15 amino acids. CDR3 sequence: CASSDGHPRLRGYTF. The CDR3 DNA sequence: TGTGCCAGCAGTGATGGGCACCCAAGGCTTCGTGGCTACACCTTC.

This clonotype has just a few counts. The V call is TRBV4-3, the J call TRBJ2-5, with 7 positions matching TRBD2. The CDR3 contains 15 residues. V gave up 0 bases and J gave up 5 bases; unmatched junction bases: 6. Germline CDR1 and CDR2: LGHNA and YSLEER. The CDR3 loop reads CASSQDYTGGETQYF. The CDR3 DNA is TGCGCCAGCAGCCAAGATTATACCGGGGGGGAGACCCAGTACTTC.

This clonotype was picked up many times. This chain connects TRBV7-2 to TRBJ2-7, with 9 bases lining up with TRBD1. Unmatched junction bases numbered 6, after V lost 4 bases and J lost 5 bases. Germline V gene lookup returns CDR1 SGHTA and CDR2 FQGNSA. The length of the CDR3 is 14 residues. The CDR3 sequence: CASSSRDRDNEQYF. CDR3 DNA: TGTGCCAGCAGCTCCCGGGACAGGGACAACGAGCAGTACTTC.

A few counts support this clonotype. The gene calls are TRBV7-9 and TRBJ2-7; D is perhaps TRBD2 (6 bases). The CDR3 runs to 16 residues. V was trimmed by 4 bases and J by 3 bases, leaving 19 bases between them. Germline CDR1 is SEHNR and CDR2 is FQNEAQ (reference sequence). This CDR3 reads CASSWGQLTGVYEQYF. The CDR3 DNA follows: TGTGCCAGCAGCTGGGGTCAATTGACGGGGGTCTACGAGCAGTACTTC.

This chain links TRBV29-1 with TRBJ2-5, with a possible D match to TRBD2 (5 bases). The CDR3 totals 11 residues. Germline V gene sequence: CDR1 SQVTM, CDR2 ANQGSEA. CDR3 bases: TGCAGTCGAGGGTTCCAAGAGACCCAGTACTTC. It yields the protein CSRGFQETQYF.

This rearrangement joins TRBV10-3 to TRBJ2-7, with 15 bases that match TRBD2. Germline values: CDR1 ENHRY, CDR2 SYGVKD. The J segment lost 4 bases and the V segment lost 10 bases, leaving 8 bases of the junction unmatched. The CDR3 loop spans 15 amino acids. This CDR3 is CASWTSGRGLYEQYF. CDR3 nucleotides: TGTGCCAGTTGGACTAGCGGGAGGGGGTTATACGAGCAGTACTTC.

With respect to this clonotype: Mismatch with germline at one junction end may stem from a read error. The V gene is TRBV5-1, the J gene TRBJ1-1; no definite D call. The CDR3 is 14 residues long. CDR1 is SGHRS, CDR2 YFSETQ, per germline. CDR3: CASSLALDAAEAFF. In DNA form, the CDR3 reads TGTGCCAGCAGCTTGGCCTTGGATGCGGCTGAAGCTTTCTTT. The variable domain in full, with the rest retrieved from reference TRBV5-1 and TRBJ1-1, is KAGVTQTPRYLIKTRGQQVTLSCSPISGHRSVSWYQQTPGQGLQFLFEYFSETQRNKGNFPGRFSGRQFSNSRSEMNVSTLELGDSALYLCASSLALDAAEAFFGQGTRLTVV.